One T cell receptor beta chain is described in this entry. The CDR3 consists of 14 residues. Germline V gene sequence: CDR1 MNHNS, CDR2 SASEGT. V lost 6 bases, J lost 5 bases, and 8 bases stayed unmatched. This sample was taken from a study of T cell changes during pregnancy in multiple sclerosis. Some clones are missing from TCRdb's copy, which holds only in-frame ones; the method was immunoSEQ multiplex PCR. The sample includes about 60,000 clones, less than 95% of them seen just once. The clonotype comes from a female donor in good health, enrolled as a control in a pregnancy study. The specimen comprised peripheral blood, sampled in the second trimester of pregnancy. The chain is built from TRBV6-1 and TRBJ2-5, with 8 bases matching TRBD1. The CDR3 DNA follows: TGTGCCAGCAGCCGCCCGGACAGGGTGGAGACCCAGTACTTC. Residues: CASSRPDRVETQYF.